This TCR beta chain originates from a study of T cell responses to AZD1222 COVID-19 vaccine. Notes on this clone: Its cognate antigen is unknown.

Profiling relied on immunoSEQ multiplex PCR, and the TCRdb table lists in-frame clones only, not all of them. Of approximately 82,000 clones in the sample, 70% to 90% were seen once. Germline V gene lookup returns CDR1 MNHEY and CDR2 SVGAGI. Trimming pared 6 bases from V and 0 bases from J, leaving 14 bases between. This CDR3 spans 15 amino acids. Study-level findings and limits: Among the donors, most were white British and more were female, and clonal diversity was possibly underestimated. Spike-specific TCR breadth and depth grew following two AZD1222 doses. Spike was spanned by vaccine-associated CD4 TCRs, with dominance at 160-218 and 743-854. Only 5 to 7 individuals given AZD1222 were seropositive at baseline.

This receptor was identified in an adult in good health. The starting material was peripheral blood, obtained on day 0 of AZD1222 vaccination. This sequence joins TRBV6-5 and TRBJ1-1; tentative D call: TRBD1 (5 bases). CDR3 nucleotides: TGTGCCAGCAGGGGGGGACTCCTCATGAACACTGAAGCTTTCTTT. Its translation: CASRGGLLMNTEAFF.